The 16 T cell receptor beta chains reported below all come from one sample, sequenced in a study of T-cell reconstitution after alpha-beta-depleted transplantation in children. Researchers prepared the TCRbeta library using unique molecular identifiers, the study reports. TCRdb reprocessed the PCR reads via MiXCR and lists one record per CDR3 protein. The data hold approximately 350,000 distinct CDR3 sequences, with more than 10% observed a single time. Sequenced material: PBMCs, taken from the stem cell graft. The receptors come from a human donor who donated a stem cell graft to a child with Fanconi anemia.

This clonotype came up a few times. This chain joins TRBV6-1 and TRBJ1-2; 7 positions agree with TRBD1. Losses at the gene ends were 2 bases for V and 5 bases for J; bases not matched to a gene: 5. The germline V gene has CDR1 MNHNS and CDR2 SASEGT. The CDR3 is 14 amino acids. The CDR3 reads CASSEQQGLYGYTF. In DNA form, the CDR3 reads TGTGCCAGCAGTGAACAACAGGGGTTATATGGCTACACCTTC.

The chain joins TRBV6-5 to TRBJ1-6, with D unclear. Germline CDR1 reads MNHEY; CDR2 reads SVGAGI. The CDR3 consists of 12 residues. The V end was cut by 2 bases, the J end by 7 bases, with 3 bases between. CDR3 DNA: TGTGCCAGCAGTTACCCGAATTCACCCCTCCACTTT. It translates to CASSYPNSPLHF.

This clonotype came up many times. The chain links TRBV9 to TRBJ2-2; the D gene could be TRBD1 or TRBD2 (5 bases each). Trimming took off 2 bases at V and 0 bases at J, with 8 bases between the two ends. Germline V lookup: CDR1 SGDLS, CDR2 YYNGEE. CDR3 length: 15 residues. The CDR3 DNA reads TGTGCCAGCAGCGTTGGGGGAGCGAACACCGGGGAGCTGTTTTTT. Protein product: CASSVGGANTGELFF.

This clonotype occurred a few times. The chain is built from TRBV12-3 or TRBV12-4 and TRBJ1-1, with 8 bases identical to TRBD1. The CDR3 extends over 18 amino acids. V shed 3 bases and J 0 bases; nucleotides not matched to a gene: 12. Here the CDR3 reads CASSFRSGGYRVNTEAFF. DNA for the CDR3: TGTGCCAGCAGTTTTCGATCAGGGGGCTACCGGGTGAACACTGAAGCTTTCTTT.

This clonotype was observed a few times. The V gene is TRBV9, the J gene TRBJ2-5; D tentatively reads TRBD1 or TRBD2 (5 bases each). The CDR3 has 16 amino acids. V shed 5 bases and J shed 1 base, with 18 bases lying between them. Germline V gene data show CDR1 as SGDLS and CDR2 as YYNGEE. The CDR3 DNA follows: TGTGCCAGCAGTGTCACCCCACGGGGCCTCCAAGAGACCCAGTACTTC. Its translation: CASSVTPRGLQETQYF.

The chain recombines TRBV6-5 with TRBJ1-1, with 7 bases lining up with TRBD1. Looked up from germline, CDR1 is MNHEY and CDR2 is SVGAGI. This CDR3 region has 14 residues. Trimming at V came to 7 bases and at J to 1 base, leaving 6 bases not matched to a gene. CDR3 nucleotide sequence: TGTGCCAGCACCCTCCGACAGGGGAACACTGAAGCTTTCTTT. This encodes CASTLRQGNTEAFF.

This clonotype was seen ten or more times. V usage is TRBV12-3 or TRBV12-4 and J usage is TRBJ2-3; D might be TRBD2 (5 bases). This CDR3 has 12 residues. V lost 3 bases and J lost 14, with 15 bases in between. For the CDR3, the DNA is TGTGCCAGCAGTTTTGCTGGACTGCTGGTGTATTTT. The encoded protein is CASSFAGLLVYF.

The gene calls are TRBV6-2 or TRBV6-3 and TRBJ2-2; 7 positions match TRBD1. The CDR3 consists of 16 residues. V lost 10 bases, J lost 5 bases, and 16 bases stayed unmatched. The germline CDR1 and CDR2 sequences are MNHEY and SVGEGT. CDR3 sequence reads: CATTLGLPGQTGELFF. The CDR3 DNA sequence: TGTGCCACCACCCTGGGGTTACCGGGACAGACCGGGGAGCTGTTTTTT.

The chain couples TRBV5-1 to TRBJ2-2, with D tentatively TRBD2 (5 bases). Looked up from germline, CDR1 is SGHRS and CDR2 is YFSETQ. The CDR3 is 15 residues long. V was pared by 2 bases and J by 0 bases, with 8 bases between. This CDR3 reads CASSFSGTNTGELFF. In DNA, the CDR3 is TGCGCCAGCAGCTTCAGCGGAACGAACACCGGGGAGCTGTTTTTT.

This clonotype was seen just once. This could be a read error, since a much larger clone is one nucleotide away. The genes are TRBV18 and TRBJ2-3; D is tentatively TRBD1 or TRBD2 (5 bases each). Per germline, CDR1 KGHSH and CDR2 LQKENI. Between the trimmed V and J ends, which lost 2 bases and 2 bases, there was a span of 8 bases. This CDR3 has 14 amino acids. The CDR3 DNA reads TGTGCCAGCTCACCAATCGGGGCCACAGATACGCAGTATTTT. It translates to CASSPIGATDTQYF.

There are many counts of this clonotype. CDR3 region: CSVNQGIFTDTQYF. The CDR3 DNA reads as TGCAGCGTTAACCAGGGGATTTTCACAGATACGCAGTATTTT. This rearrangement joins TRBV29-1 to TRBJ2-3, with D maybe TRBD1 (6 bases). Germline-derived CDR1 and CDR2 are SQVTM and ANQGSEA. CDR3 length: 14 amino acids. Between the trimmed V and J ends, which lost 5 bases and 2 bases, there was a span of 14 bases.

This clonotype has a count of ten or more. The chain uses TRBV5-1 and TRBJ2-2; no definite D call. The V end lost 4 bases, the J end lost 4 bases, and 8 bases lay between the germline ends. In germline, CDR1 is SGHRS, CDR2 YFSETQ. The CDR3 has 13 residues. The CDR3 sequence is CASSREITGELFF. Written as DNA, the CDR3 is TGCGCCAGCAGCAGGGAAATCACCGGGGAGCTGTTTTTT.

Remarks on this clonotype: It is unclear where the CDR3 begins or ends on the DNA, so no DNA is shown, and the CDR3 is as TCRdb lists it. J is TRBJ2-1 and V is TRBV20-1; the table's D call, TRBD2, was not checked against the DNA. Germline V gene data show CDR1 as DFQATT and CDR2 as SNEGSKA (reference sequence). The CDR3 length equals 13 residues, ends included. CDR3 sequence: CSASPVAGGAGVF.

The rearrangement joins TRBV25-1 to TRBJ1-1; 8 bases agree with TRBD1. The CDR3 spans 14 residues. The germline CDR1 and CDR2 sequences are MGHDK and SYGVNS. The J segment lost 1 base and the V segment lost 6 bases, leaving 4 bases of the junction unmatched. This CDR3 reads CASRKGQENTEAFF. The CDR3 DNA follows: TGTGCCAGCAGGAAGGGACAGGAGAACACTGAAGCTTTCTTT.

The chain joins TRBV3-1 to TRBJ2-1, with 7 bases identical to TRBD2. The ends lost 0 bases at V and 8 bases at J; junction bases unmatched: 7. The CDR3 loop spans 15 amino acids. In germline, CDR1 is LGHDT, CDR2 YNNKEL (reference sequence). The CDR3, as DNA: TGTGCCAGCAGCCAAGAGTGGCGGGGGTATGATGAGCAGTTCTTC. The encoded protein is CASSQEWRGYDEQFF.

Remarks on this clonotype: This may stem from a read error, because a much larger clone lies one nucleotide away. The V gene is TRBV27, the J gene TRBJ2-3; maybe TRBD2 (5 bases). This CDR3 contains 15 residues. Germline-derived CDR1 and CDR2 are MNHEY and SMNVEV (reference sequence). In DNA, the CDR3 is TGTGCCAGCAGTTTAATGGCGGCTAGCACATATACGCAGTATTTT. It yields the protein CASSLMAASTYTQYF.